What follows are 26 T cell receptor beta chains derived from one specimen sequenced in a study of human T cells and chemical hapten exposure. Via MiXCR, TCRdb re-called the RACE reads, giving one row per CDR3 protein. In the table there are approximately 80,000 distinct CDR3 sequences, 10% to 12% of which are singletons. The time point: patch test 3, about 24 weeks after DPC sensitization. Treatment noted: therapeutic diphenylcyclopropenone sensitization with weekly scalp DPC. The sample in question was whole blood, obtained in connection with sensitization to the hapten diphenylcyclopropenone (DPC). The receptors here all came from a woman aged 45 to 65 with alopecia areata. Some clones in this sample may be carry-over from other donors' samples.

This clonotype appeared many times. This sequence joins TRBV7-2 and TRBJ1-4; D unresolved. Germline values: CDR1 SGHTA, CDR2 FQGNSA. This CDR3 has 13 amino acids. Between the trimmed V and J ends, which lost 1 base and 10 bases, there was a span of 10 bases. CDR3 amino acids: CASSLELYGKLFF. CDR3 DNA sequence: TGTGCCAGCAGCTTAGAACTGTACGGAAAACTGTTTTTT.

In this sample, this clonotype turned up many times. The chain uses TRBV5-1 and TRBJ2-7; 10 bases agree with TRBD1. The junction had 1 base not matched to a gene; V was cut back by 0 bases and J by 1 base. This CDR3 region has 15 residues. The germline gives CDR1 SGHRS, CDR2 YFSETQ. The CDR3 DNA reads TGCGCCAGCAGCTTGGGGGGACAGGGGTCCTACGAGCAGTACTTC. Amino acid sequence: CASSLGGQGSYEQYF.

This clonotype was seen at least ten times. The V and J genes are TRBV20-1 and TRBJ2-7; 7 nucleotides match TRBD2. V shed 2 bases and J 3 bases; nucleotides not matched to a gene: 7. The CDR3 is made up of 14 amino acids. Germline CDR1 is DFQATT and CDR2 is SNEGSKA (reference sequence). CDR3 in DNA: TGCAGTGCTAGATCGCCTAGCGGAGTCTACGAGCAGTACTTC. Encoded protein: CSARSPSGVYEQYF.

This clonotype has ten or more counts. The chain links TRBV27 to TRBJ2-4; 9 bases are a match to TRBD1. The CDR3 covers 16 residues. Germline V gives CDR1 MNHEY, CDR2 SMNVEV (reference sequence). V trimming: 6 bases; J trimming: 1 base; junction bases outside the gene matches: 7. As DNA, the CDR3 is TGTGCCAGCAGCCCTCTTGGACAGGGGGCCAAAAACATTCAGTACTTC. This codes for CASSPLGQGAKNIQYF.

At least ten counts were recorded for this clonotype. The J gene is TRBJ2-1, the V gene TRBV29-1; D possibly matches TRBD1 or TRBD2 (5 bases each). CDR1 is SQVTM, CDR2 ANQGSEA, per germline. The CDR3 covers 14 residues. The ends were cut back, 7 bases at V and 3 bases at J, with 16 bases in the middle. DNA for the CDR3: TGCAGCGCCGGGACCCAGAGTCTCTACAATGAGCAGTTCTTC. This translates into CSAGTQSLYNEQFF.

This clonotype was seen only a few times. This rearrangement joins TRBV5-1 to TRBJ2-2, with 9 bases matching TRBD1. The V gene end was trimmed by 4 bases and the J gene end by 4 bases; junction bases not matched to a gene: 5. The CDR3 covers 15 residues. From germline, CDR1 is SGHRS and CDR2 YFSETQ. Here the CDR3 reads CASSKTGGVTGELFF. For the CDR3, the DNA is TGCGCCAGCAGCAAAACAGGGGGCGTCACCGGGGAGCTGTTTTTT.

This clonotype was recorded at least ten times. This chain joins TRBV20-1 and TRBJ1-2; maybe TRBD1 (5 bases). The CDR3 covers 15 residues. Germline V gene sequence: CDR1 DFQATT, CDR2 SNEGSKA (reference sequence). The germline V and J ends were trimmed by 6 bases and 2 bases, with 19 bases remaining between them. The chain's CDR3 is CSAIGSRGRNYGYTF. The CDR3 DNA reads TGCAGTGCAATAGGGAGTAGGGGCCGGAACTATGGCTACACCTTC.

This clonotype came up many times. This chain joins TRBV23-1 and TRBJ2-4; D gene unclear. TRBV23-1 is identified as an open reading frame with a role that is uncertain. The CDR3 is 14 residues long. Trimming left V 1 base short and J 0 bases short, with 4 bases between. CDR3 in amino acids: CASSQWAAKNIQYF. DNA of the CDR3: TGCGCCAGCAGTCAATGGGCAGCCAAAAACATTCAGTACTTC.

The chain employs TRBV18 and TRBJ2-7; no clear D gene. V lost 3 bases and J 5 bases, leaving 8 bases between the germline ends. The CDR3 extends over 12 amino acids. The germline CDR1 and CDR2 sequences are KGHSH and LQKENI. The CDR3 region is CASSPSQNEQYF. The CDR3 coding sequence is TGTGCCAGCTCACCGTCCCAAAACGAGCAGTACTTC.

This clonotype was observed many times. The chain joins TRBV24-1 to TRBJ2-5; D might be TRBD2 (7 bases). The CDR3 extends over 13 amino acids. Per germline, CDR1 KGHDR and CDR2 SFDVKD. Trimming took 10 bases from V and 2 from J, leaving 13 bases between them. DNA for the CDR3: TGTGCCACGGAGGGGGGGACACAAGAGACCCAGTACTTC. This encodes CATEGGTQETQYF.

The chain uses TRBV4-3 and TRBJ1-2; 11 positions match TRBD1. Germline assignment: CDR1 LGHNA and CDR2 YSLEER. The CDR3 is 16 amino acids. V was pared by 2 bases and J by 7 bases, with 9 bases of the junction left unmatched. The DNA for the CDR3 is TGCGCCAGCAGCCAACGTCGCGGACAGGGGGCGGTTGGCTACACCTTC. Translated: CASSQRRGQGAVGYTF.

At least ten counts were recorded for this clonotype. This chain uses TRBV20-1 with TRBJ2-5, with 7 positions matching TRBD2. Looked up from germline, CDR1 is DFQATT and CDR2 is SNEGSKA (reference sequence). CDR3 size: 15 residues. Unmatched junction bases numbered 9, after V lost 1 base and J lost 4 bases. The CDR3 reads CSARGEGVIRETQYF. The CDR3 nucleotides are TGCAGTGCTAGAGGGGAGGGCGTCATACGAGAGACCCAGTACTTC.

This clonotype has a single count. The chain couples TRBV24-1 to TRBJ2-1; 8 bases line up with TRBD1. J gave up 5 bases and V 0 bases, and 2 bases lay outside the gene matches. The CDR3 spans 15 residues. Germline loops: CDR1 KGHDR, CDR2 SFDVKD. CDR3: CATSDLGQGDNEQFF. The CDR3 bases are TGTGCCACCAGTGATTTGGGACAGGGAGACAATGAGCAGTTCTTC.

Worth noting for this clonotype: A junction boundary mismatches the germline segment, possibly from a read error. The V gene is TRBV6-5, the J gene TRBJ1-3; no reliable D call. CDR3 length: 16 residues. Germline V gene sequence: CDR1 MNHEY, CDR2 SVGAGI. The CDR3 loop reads CACSYTPTYSGNTIYF. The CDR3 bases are TGTGCCTGCAGTTACACGCCTACCTACTCTGGAAACACCATATATTTT.

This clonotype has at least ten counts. The CDR3 coding sequence is TGTGCCAGCGCCCTGGGACAGCCTAACTATGGCTACACCTTC. This sequence encodes CASALGQPNYGYTF. The chain carries TRBV2 and TRBJ1-2, with 7 bases aligning to TRBD1. In germline, CDR1 is SNHLY, CDR2 FYNNEI. Losses at the gene ends were 8 bases for V and 0 bases for J; bases not matched to a gene: 6. The CDR3 sequence is 14 residues long.

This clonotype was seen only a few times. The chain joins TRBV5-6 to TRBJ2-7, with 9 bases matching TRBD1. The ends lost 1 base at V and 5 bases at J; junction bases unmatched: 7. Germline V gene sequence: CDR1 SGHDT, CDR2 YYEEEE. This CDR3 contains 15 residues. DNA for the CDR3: TGTGCCAGCAGCTTGAGACAGGGGGGAAAAGACGAGCAGTACTTC. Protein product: CASSLRQGGKDEQYF.

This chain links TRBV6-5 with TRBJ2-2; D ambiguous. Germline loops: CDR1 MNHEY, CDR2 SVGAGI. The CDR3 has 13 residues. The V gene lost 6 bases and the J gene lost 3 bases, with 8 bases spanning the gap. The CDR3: CASRKEHTGELFF. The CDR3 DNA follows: TGTGCCAGCAGAAAGGAACACACCGGGGAGCTGTTTTTT.

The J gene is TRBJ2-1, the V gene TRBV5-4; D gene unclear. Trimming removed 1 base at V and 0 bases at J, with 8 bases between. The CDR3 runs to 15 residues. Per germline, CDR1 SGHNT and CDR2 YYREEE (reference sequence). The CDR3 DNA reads TGTGCCAGCAGCTTGAGGGTTAGCTCCTACAATGAGCAGTTCTTC. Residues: CASSLRVSSYNEQFF.

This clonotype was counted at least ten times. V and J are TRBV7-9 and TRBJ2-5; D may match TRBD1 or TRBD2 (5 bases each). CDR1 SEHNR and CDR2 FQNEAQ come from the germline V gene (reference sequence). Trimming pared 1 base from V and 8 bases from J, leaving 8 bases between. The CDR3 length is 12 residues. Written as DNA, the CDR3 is TGTGCCAGCAGCTTAGGTGGGGGAACCCAGTACTTC. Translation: CASSLGGGTQYF.

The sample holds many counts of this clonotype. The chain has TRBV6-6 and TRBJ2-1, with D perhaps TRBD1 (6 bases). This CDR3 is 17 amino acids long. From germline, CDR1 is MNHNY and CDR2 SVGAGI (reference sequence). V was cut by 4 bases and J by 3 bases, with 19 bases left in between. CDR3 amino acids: CASSSIAGTRLYNEQFF. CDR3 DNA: TGTGCCAGCAGTTCAATCGCCGGGACAAGGCTCTACAATGAGCAGTTCTTC.

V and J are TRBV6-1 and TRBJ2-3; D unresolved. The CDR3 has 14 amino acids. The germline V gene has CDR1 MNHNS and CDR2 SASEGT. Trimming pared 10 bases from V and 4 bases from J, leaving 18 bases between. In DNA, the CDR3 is TGTGCCACCGATCGGTCCATGGGGTCAGATACGCAGTATTTT. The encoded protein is CATDRSMGSDTQYF.

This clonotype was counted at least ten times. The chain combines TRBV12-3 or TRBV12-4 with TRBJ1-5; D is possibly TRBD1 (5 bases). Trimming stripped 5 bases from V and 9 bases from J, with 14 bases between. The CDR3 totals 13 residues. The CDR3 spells CASSTGGGSPQHF. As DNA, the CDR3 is TGTGCCAGCAGTACCGGGGGTGGTTCGCCCCAGCATTTT.

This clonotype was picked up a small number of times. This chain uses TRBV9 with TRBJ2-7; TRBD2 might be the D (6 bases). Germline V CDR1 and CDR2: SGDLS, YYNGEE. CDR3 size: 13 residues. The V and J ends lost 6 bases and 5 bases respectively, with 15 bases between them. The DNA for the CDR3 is TGTGCCAGCACCCGGGACTCCATTGACGAGCAGTACTTC. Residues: CASTRDSIDEQYF.

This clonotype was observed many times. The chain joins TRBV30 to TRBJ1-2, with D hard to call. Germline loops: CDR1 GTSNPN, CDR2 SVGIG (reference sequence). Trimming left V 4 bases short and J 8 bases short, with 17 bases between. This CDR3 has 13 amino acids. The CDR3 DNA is TGTGCCTGGATCACCGGGGTCCGTCGGGGCTACACCTTC. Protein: CAWITGVRRGYTF.

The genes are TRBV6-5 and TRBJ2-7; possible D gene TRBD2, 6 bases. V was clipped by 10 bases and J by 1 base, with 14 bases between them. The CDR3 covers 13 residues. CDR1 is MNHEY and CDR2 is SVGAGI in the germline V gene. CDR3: CATRLVGSYEQYF. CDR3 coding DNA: TGTGCCACCCGACTAGTAGGATCCTACGAGCAGTACTTC.

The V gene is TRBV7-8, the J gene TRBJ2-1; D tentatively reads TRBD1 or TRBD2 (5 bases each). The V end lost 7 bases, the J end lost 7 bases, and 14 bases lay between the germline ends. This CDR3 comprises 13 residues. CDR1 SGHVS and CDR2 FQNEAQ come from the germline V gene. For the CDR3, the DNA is TGTGCCAGCACCCCGGGACCGTGGAATGAGCAGTTCTTC. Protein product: CASTPGPWNEQFF.